This T cell receptor (beta chain) emerged from a study of CD8 T cells in ankylosing spondylitis. This clonotype appeared many times. With 6 bases removed from V and 4 bases from J, the gap between germline ends came to 16 bases. This CDR3 is 15 amino acids long. TCRdb re-analysed the 5' RACE reads in MiXCR, keeping a single row per CDR3 protein. The sample contains more than 250,000 distinct CDR3 sequences, around 10% of which appear only once. The sequence was obtained from a female donor with ankylosing spondylitis or in good health (not recorded which). Source material: blood, either unsorted or a sorted T cell fraction (not recorded which). The gene calls are TRBV12-3 or TRBV12-4 and TRBJ1-5, with D possibly being TRBD1 (5 bases). The CDR3 loop is CASRHSRDHNQPQHF. The CDR3 bases are TGTGCCAGCAGGCACAGCAGGGATCATAATCAGCCCCAGCATTTT.